This T cell receptor (beta chain) derives from a study of T cells in Graves' hyperthyroidism and ophthalmopathy. This CDR3 contains 14 residues. The germline V gene has CDR1 MNHEY and CDR2 SVGAGI. V lost 8 bases to trimming and J lost 1 base, with 14 bases between them. In its sample, this clonotype was seen many times. Amplified regions were TCR beta CDR3 sequences from RNA transcripts. The HTBI primer set was used in a first-round RT-PCR of the TCR CDR3. A single record per CDR3 protein comes from TCRdb applying MiXCR to the multiplex PCR reads. The sample has 75,000 to 100,000 distinct CDR3 sequences, approximately 56% seen once.

The specimen sequenced was blood. This receptor was obtained from a middle-aged woman with Graves' hyperthyroidism. The genes are TRBV6-5 and TRBJ1-2; unclear D gene. CDR3 nucleotides: TGTGCCAGCCGTTCTTGGGAGATTAACTATGGCTACACCTTC. The encoded protein is CASRSWEINYGYTF.